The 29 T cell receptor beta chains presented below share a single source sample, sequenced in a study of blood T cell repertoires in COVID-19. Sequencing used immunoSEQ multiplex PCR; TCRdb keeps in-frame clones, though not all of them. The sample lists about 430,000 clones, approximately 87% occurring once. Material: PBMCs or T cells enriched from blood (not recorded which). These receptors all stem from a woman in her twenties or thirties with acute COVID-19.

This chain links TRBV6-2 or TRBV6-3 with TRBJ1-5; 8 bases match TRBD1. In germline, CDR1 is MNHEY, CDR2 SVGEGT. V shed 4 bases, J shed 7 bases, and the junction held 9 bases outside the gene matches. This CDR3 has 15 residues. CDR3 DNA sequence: TGTGCCAGCAGTTCACCGGACAGGGATGGGCAGCCCCAGCATTTT. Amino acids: CASSSPDRDGQPQHF.

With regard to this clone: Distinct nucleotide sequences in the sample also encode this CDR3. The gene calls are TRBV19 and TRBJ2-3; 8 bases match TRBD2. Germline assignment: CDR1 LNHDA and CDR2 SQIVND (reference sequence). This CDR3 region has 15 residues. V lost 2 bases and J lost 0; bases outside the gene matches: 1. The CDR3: CASSIRGGSTDTQYF. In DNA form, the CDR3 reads TGTGCCAGTAGTATACGGGGGGGTAGCACAGATACGCAGTATTTT.

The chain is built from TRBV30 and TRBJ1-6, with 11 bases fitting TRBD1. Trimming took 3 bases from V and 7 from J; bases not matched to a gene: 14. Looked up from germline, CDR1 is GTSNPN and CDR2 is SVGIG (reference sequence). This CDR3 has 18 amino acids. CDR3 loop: CAWSFSPNRDRGNSPLHF. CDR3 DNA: TGTGCCTGGAGCTTTTCGCCCAACCGGGACAGGGGGAATTCACCCCTCCACTTT. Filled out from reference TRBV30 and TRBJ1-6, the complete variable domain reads SQTIHQWPATLVQPVGSPLSLECTVEGTSNPNLYWYRQAAGRGLQLLFYSVGIGQISSEVPQNLSASRPQDRQFILSSKKLLLSDSGFYLCAWSFSPNRDRGNSPLHFGNGTRLTVT.

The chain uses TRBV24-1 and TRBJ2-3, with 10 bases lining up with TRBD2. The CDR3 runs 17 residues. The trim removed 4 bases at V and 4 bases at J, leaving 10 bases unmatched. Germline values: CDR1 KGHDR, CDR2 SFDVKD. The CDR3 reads CATSDPKRGGLSDTQYF. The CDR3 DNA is TGTGCCACCAGTGACCCTAAGCGGGGGGGCCTCTCAGATACGCAGTATTTT.

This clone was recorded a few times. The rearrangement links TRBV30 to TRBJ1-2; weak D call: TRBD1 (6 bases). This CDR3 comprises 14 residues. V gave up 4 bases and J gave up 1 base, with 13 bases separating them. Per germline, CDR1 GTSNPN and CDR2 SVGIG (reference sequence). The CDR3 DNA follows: TGTGCCTGGAAGCTACAGGGCGTTAACTATGGCTACACCTTC. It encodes CAWKLQGVNYGYTF.

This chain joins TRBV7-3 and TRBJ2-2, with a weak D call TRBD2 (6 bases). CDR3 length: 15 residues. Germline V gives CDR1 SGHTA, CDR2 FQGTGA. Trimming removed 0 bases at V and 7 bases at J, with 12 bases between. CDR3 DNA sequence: TGTGCCAGCAGCTTAACACCTAGCGTTGGCGGGGAGCTGTTTTTT. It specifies CASSLTPSVGGELFF.

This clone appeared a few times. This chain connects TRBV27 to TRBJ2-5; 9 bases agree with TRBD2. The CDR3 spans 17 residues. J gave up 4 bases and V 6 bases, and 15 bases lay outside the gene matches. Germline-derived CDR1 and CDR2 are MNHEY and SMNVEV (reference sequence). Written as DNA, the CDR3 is TGTGCCAGCAGCCATTCGGTGATGCTAGCGGGGCGAGAGACCCAGTACTTC. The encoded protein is CASSHSVMLAGRETQYF.

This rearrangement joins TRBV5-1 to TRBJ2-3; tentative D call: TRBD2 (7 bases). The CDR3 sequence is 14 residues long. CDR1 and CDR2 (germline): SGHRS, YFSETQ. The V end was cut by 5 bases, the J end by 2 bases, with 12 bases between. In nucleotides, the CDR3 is TGCGCCAGCAGGGGGGGGGCCGTCACAGATACGCAGTATTTT. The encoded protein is CASRGGAVTDTQYF.

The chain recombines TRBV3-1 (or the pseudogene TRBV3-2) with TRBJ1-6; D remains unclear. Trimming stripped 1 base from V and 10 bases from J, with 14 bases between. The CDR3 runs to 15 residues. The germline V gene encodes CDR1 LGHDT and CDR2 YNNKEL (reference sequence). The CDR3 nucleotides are TGTGCCAGCAGCCAAGCTCGACACTCGAGATCACCCCTCCACTTT. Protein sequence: CASSQARHSRSPLHF.

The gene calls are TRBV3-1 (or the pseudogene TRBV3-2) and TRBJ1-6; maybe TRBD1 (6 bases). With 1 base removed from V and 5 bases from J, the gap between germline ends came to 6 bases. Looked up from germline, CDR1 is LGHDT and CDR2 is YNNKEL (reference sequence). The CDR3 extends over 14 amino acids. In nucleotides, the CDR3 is TGTGCCAGCAGCCAAGGGGGGCATAATTCACCCCTCCACTTT. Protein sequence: CASSQGGHNSPLHF.

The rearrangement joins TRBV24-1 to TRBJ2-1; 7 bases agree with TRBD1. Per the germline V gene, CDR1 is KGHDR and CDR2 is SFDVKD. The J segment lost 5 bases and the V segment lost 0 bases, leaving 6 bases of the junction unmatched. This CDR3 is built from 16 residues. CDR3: CATSDLKTGPHNEQFF. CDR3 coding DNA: TGTGCCACCAGTGATTTGAAGACAGGGCCCCACAATGAGCAGTTCTTC.

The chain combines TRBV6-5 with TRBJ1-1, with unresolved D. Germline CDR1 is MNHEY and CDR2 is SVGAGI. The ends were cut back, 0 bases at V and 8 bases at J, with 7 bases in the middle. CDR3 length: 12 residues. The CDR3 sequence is CASSYSGREAFF. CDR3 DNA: TGTGCCAGCAGTTACTCTGGTAGAGAAGCTTTCTTT.

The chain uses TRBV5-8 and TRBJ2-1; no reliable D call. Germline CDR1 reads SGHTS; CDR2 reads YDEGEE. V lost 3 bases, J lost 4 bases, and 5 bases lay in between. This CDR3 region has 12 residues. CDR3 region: CASSSQYNEQFF. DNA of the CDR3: TGTGCCAGCAGCTCTCAGTACAATGAGCAGTTCTTC. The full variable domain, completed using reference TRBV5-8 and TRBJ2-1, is EAGVTQSPTHLIKTRGQQATLRCSPISGHTSVYWYQQALGLGLQFLLWYDEGEERNRGNFPPRFSGRQFPNYSSELNVNALELEDSALYLCASSSQYNEQFFGPGTRLTVL.

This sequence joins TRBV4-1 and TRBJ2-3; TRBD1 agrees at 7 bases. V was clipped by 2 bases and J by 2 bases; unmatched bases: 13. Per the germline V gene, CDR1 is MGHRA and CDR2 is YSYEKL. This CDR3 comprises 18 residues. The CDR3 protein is CASSQPIEGAFHTDTQYF. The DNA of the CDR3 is TGCGCCAGCAGCCAACCCATCGAGGGGGCCTTTCACACAGATACGCAGTATTTT.

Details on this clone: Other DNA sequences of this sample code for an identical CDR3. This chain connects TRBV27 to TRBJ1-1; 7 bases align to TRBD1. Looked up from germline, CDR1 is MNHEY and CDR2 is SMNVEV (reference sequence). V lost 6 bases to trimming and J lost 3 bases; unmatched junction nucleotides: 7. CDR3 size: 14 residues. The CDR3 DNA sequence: TGTGCCAGCAGGGAGACAGGGTCGCACACTGAAGCTTTCTTT. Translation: CASRETGSHTEAFF.

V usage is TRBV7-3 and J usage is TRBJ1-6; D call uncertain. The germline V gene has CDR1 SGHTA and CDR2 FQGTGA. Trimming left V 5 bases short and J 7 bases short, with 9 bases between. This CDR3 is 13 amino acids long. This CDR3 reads CASSRTGNSPLHF. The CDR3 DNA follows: TGTGCCAGCAGCCGGACGGGGAATTCACCCCTCCACTTT.

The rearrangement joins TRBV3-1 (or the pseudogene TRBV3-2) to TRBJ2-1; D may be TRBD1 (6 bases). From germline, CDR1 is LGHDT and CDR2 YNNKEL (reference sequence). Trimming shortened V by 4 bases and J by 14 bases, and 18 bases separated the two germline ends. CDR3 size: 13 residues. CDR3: CASSPDRDTSEFF. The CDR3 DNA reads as TGTGCCAGCAGCCCAGACCGGGACACCTCTGAGTTCTTC.

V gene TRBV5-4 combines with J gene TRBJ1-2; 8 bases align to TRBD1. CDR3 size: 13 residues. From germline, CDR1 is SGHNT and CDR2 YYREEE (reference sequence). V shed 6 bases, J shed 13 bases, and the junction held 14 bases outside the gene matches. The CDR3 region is CASTIPGQGRLTF. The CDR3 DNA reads TGTGCCAGCACCATACCCGGACAGGGAAGACTCACCTTC. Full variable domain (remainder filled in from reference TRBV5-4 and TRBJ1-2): ETGVTQSPTHLIKTRGQQVTLRCSSQSGHNTVSWYQQALGQGPQFIFQYYREEENGRGNFPPRFSGLQFPNYSSELNVNALELDDSALYLCASTIPGQGRLTFGSGTRLTVV.

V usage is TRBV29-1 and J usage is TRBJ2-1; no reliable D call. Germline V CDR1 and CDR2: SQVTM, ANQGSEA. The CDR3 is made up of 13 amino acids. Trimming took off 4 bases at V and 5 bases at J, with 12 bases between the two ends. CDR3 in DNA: TGCAGCGTTGGGGCCAGATCCAACAATGAGCAGTTCTTC. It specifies CSVGARSNNEQFF.

CDR3 sequence reads: CASSDGTANYGYTF. CDR3 DNA sequence: TGTGCCAGCAGCGACGGTACAGCTAACTATGGCTACACCTTC. V usage is TRBV6-5 and J usage is TRBJ1-2; D gene unclear. V lost 6 bases to trimming and J lost 0 bases, with 11 bases between them. This CDR3 is 14 amino acids long. Looked up from germline, CDR1 is MNHEY and CDR2 is SVGAGI.

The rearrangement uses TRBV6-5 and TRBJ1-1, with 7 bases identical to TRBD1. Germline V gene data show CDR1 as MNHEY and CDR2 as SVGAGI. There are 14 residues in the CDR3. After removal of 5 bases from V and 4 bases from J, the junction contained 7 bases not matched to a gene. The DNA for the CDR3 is TGTGCCAGCAGTAGTAGACAGGGAGTCACTGAAGCTTTCTTT. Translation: CASSSRQGVTEAFF.

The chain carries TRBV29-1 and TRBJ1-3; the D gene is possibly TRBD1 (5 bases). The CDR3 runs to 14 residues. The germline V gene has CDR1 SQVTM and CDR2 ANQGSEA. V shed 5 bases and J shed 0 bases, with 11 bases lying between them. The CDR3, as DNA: TGCAGCGTTACCACAGGATACTCTGGAAACACCATATATTTT. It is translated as CSVTTGYSGNTIYF.

CDR3 bases: TGTGCCACCAGTGAAGGGGGCGCGGGGTCGAATCAGCCCCAGCATTTT. This codes for CATSEGGAGSNQPQHF. The rearrangement joins TRBV24-1 to TRBJ1-5; 7 bases are shared with TRBD1. V lost 4 bases to trimming and J lost 4 bases; unmatched junction nucleotides: 9. CDR3 size: 16 residues. Germline V gene data show CDR1 as KGHDR and CDR2 as SFDVKD.

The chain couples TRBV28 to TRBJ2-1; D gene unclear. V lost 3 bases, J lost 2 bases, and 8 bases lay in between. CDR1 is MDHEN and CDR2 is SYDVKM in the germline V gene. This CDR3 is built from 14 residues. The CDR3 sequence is CASSLYTAYNEQFF. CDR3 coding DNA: TGTGCCAGCAGTTTGTACACAGCCTACAATGAGCAGTTCTTC.

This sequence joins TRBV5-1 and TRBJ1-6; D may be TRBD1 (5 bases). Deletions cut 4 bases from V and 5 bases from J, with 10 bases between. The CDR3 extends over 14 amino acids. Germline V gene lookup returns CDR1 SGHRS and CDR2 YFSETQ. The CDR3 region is CASSTSGNNSPLHF. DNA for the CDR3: TGCGCCAGCAGCACTTCAGGGAATAATTCACCCCTCCACTTT.

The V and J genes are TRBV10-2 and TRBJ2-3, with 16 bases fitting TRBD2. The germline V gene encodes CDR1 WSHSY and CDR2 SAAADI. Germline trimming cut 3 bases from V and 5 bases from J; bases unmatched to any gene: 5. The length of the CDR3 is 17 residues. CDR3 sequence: CASSEPGTSGGEDTQYF. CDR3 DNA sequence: TGCGCCAGCAGTGAACCCGGGACTAGCGGGGGGGAAGATACGCAGTATTTT.

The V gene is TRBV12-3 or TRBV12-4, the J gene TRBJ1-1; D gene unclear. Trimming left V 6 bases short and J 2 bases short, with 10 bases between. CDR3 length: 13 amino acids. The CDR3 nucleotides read TGTGCCAGCAGGCCTCAGTCAAACACTGAAGCTTTCTTT. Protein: CASRPQSNTEAFF.

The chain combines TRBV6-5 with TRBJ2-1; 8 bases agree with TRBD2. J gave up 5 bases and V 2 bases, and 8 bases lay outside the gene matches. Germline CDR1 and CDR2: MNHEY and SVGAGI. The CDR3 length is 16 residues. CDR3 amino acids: CASSYDPAGGNNEQFF. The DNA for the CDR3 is TGTGCCAGCAGTTACGACCCGGCGGGAGGTAACAATGAGCAGTTCTTC.

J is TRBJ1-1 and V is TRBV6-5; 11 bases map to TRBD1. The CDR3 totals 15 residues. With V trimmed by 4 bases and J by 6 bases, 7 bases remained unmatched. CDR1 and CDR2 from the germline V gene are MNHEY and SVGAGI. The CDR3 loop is CASSSRTGGLAEAFF. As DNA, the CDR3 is TGTGCCAGCAGTTCCAGGACAGGGGGCTTGGCTGAAGCTTTCTTT.